A single sample gave rise to the 24 T cell receptor beta chains below, sequenced in a study of metastatic and nonmetastatic thyroid tumors. The entire patient cohort was treatment-naive prior to thyroid surgery. With MiXCR, TCRdb called clones anew from the PCR reads. The sample has over 55,000 clones; less than 30% are singletons. Material: blood. These TCRs come from a female donor with papillary thyroid cancer or a benign thyroid nodule (not recorded which). Some clones in this sample may be carry-over from other donors' samples.

Note on this clone: This sequence may be a read error, since a much larger clone differs from it by one base. Other DNA variants within this sample encode the same CDR3. V usage is TRBV2 and J usage is TRBJ2-5, with 7 bases identical to TRBD2. CDR1 SNHLY and CDR2 FYNNEI come from the germline V gene. The CDR3 spans 15 residues. CDR3 protein: CASSSGTTLQETQYF. The DNA of the CDR3 is TGTGCCAGCAGTTCCGGGACTACCCTCCAAGAGACCCAGTACTTT.

The rearrangement joins TRBV19 to TRBJ2-1; 8 nucleotides match TRBD2. CDR3 length: 14 amino acids. Germline V gene lookup returns CDR1 LNHDA and CDR2 SQIVND (reference sequence). Trimming at V came to 7 bases and at J to 5 bases, leaving 7 bases not matched to a gene. CDR3 protein: CASMWRAGDNEQFF. The DNA of the CDR3 is TGTGCCAGTATGTGGAGAGCGGGGGACAATGAGCAGTTCTTC.

The chain employs TRBV7-2 and TRBJ2-3, with 11 bases aligning to TRBD2. V was clipped by 5 bases and J by 4 bases; unmatched bases: 5. The V gene's germline CDR1 is SGHTA and CDR2 FQGNSA. This CDR3 spans 15 amino acids. CDR3 nucleotide sequence: TGTGCCAGCAGCCGTAGCGGGGGGGCCGCAGATACGCAGTATTTT. It is translated as CASSRSGGAADTQYF.

This clone was seen only a few times. The chain has TRBV27 and TRBJ2-1; a possible D gene is TRBD2 (6 bases). CDR1 MNHEY and CDR2 SMNVEV come from the germline V gene (reference sequence). Deletions cut 5 bases from V and 7 bases from J, with 12 bases between. CDR3 size: 13 residues. CDR3 region: CASSRGGKNEQFF. CDR3 sequence (DNA): TGTGCCAGCAGTCGAGGAGGGAAGAATGAGCAGTTCTTC.

The J gene is TRBJ1-2, the V gene TRBV6-1; D is unresolved. Germline loops: CDR1 MNHNS, CDR2 SASEGT. This CDR3 spans 15 amino acids. V was trimmed by 2 bases and J by 0 bases, leaving 10 bases between them. CDR3 in amino acids: CASSEQRQSNYGYTF. The DNA for the CDR3 is TGTGCCAGCAGTGAACAGAGACAATCTAACTATGGCTACACCTTC.

In this sample, this clone turned up a few times. This rearrangement joins TRBV28 to TRBJ1-5; TRBD1 matches at 9 bases. CDR1 and CDR2 (germline): MDHEN, SYDVKM. The CDR3 spans 16 residues. J lost 4 bases, V lost 4 bases, and 8 bases had no gene match. The CDR3 bases are TGTGCCAGCAGTTCTGAGGACAGGGGACTAAATCAGCCCCAGCATTTT. Protein sequence: CASSSEDRGLNQPQHF.

The V and J genes are TRBV6-2 or TRBV6-3 and TRBJ2-2; TRBD2 aligns across 12 bases. Germline loops: CDR1 MNHEY, CDR2 SVGEGT. CDR3 length: 14 residues. Trimming removed 8 bases from V and 3 bases from J; junction bases left unmatched: 1. The CDR3 coding sequence is TGTGCCAGCCGACTAGCGGGAGACACCGGGGAGCTGTTTTTT. This sequence encodes CASRLAGDTGELFF.

The V call is TRBV6-1, the J call TRBJ2-1; 11 bases fit TRBD2. The V and J ends lost 6 bases and 11 bases, in that order; junction bases with no gene match: 15. This CDR3 has 16 residues. Germline V gene lookup returns CDR1 MNHNS and CDR2 SASEGT. CDR3 region: CASREPGLAATPQQFF. CDR3 sequence (DNA): TGTGCCAGCAGGGAACCGGGACTAGCGGCAACCCCACAGCAGTTCTTC.

The V gene is TRBV6-1, the J gene TRBJ2-3; the D gene is possibly TRBD1 (7 bases). Trimming removed 4 bases at V and 6 bases at J, with 11 bases between. Looked up from germline, CDR1 is MNHNS and CDR2 is SASEGT. The CDR3 is 13 amino acids. The CDR3, as DNA: TGTGCCAGCAGTGGACAGGGAGGCGATACGCAGTATTTT. As protein: CASSGQGGDTQYF.

This chain links TRBV9 with TRBJ1-3; D may be TRBD1 (5 bases). The germline V gene encodes CDR1 SGDLS and CDR2 YYNGEE. The CDR3 loop spans 15 amino acids. V dropped 2 bases and J dropped 3 bases, with 12 bases sitting between them. This CDR3 reads CASSVRGALGNTIYF. CDR3 sequence (DNA): TGTGCCAGCAGCGTGAGGGGCGCGCTTGGAAACACCATATATTTT.

This clone showed up just a few times. V gene TRBV5-1 combines with J gene TRBJ2-1, with D tentatively TRBD1 or TRBD2 (5 bases each). CDR3 size: 14 residues. V shed 0 bases and J shed 3 bases, with 7 bases lying between them. Germline V CDR1 and CDR2: SGHRS, YFSETQ. The CDR3 DNA sequence: TGCGCCAGCAGCTTGGGAGGGGTCTACAATGAGCAGTTCTTC. Encoded protein: CASSLGGVYNEQFF. Based on the CDR3 plus reference TRBV5-1 and TRBJ2-1, the full variable domain is KAGVTQTPRYLIKTRGQQVTLSCSPISGHRSVSWYQQTPGQGLQFLFEYFSETQRNKGNFPGRFSGRQFSNSRSEMNVSTLELGDSALYLCASSLGGVYNEQFFGPGTRLTVL.

This clone was detected many times. The chain couples TRBV30 to TRBJ1-2; 8 bases agree with TRBD1. The germline V gene has CDR1 GTSNPN and CDR2 SVGIG (reference sequence). CDR3 length: 14 amino acids. J lost 7 bases, V lost 1 base, and 8 bases had no gene match. CDR3 sequence reads: CAWSDLTGGAGYTF. CDR3 nucleotides: TGTGCCTGGAGTGACCTTACAGGGGGAGCTGGCTACACCTTC.

The chain carries TRBV12-3 or TRBV12-4 and TRBJ2-3; D might be TRBD1 (6 bases). V lost 6 bases and J lost 0, with 10 bases in between. CDR3 length: 14 amino acids. CDR3 coding DNA: TGTGCCAGCAGCGGGACAATTAGCACAGATACGCAGTATTTT. This encodes CASSGTISTDTQYF.

On this clone: The junction does not match germline at one end; this may be a read error. This sequence joins TRBV18 and TRBJ1-1; 7 bases are shared with TRBD1. The CDR3 is made up of 15 amino acids. Per the germline V gene, CDR1 is KGHSH and CDR2 is LQKENI. CDR3 region: CASSPLQGSNSEAFF. The CDR3 coding sequence is TGTGCCAGCTCACCCTTACAGGGGTCGAACTCTGAAGCTTTCTTT.

V and J are TRBV28 and TRBJ1-1, with D unclear. CDR1 and CDR2 from the germline V gene are MDHEN and SYDVKM. The CDR3 sequence is 13 residues long. The germline V and J ends were trimmed by 6 bases and 6 bases, with 14 bases remaining between them. CDR3 in amino acids: CASRFPGVSEAFF. CDR3 coding DNA: TGTGCCAGCAGGTTCCCTGGGGTGTCTGAAGCTTTCTTT.

V usage is TRBV12-3 or TRBV12-4 and J usage is TRBJ2-1; D might be TRBD1 or TRBD2, each matching 6 bases. The length of the CDR3 is 12 residues. Trimming shortened V by 4 bases and J by 15 bases, and 16 bases separated the two germline ends. Here the CDR3 reads CASSYPGGNRFF. In DNA, the CDR3 is TGTGCCAGCAGTTACCCCGGGGGCAATCGGTTCTTC.

The chain uses TRBV11-3 and TRBJ2-7; 12 nucleotides match TRBD2. V was clipped by 5 bases and J by 5 bases; unmatched bases: 10. Germline V gene data show CDR1 as SGHNT and CDR2 as YENEEA. This CDR3 has 16 residues. This chain's CDR3 is CASSPRLAGVLDEQYF. The DNA for the CDR3 is TGTGCCAGCAGCCCGAGACTAGCGGGGGTTCTGGACGAGCAGTACTTC.

The rearrangement links TRBV18 to TRBJ2-7; D is ambiguous. CDR3 length equals 15 residues. V was clipped by 2 bases and J by 0 bases, with 11 bases between them. Germline CDR1 reads KGHSH; CDR2 reads LQKENI. The CDR3 loop reads CASSPTGRSSYEQYF. In DNA form, the CDR3 reads TGTGCCAGCTCACCAACGGGCCGCAGCTCCTACGAGCAGTACTTC. The full variable domain, with the rest looked up from reference TRBV18 and TRBJ2-7, is NAGVMQNPRHLVRRRGQEARLRCSPMKGHSHVYWYRQLPEEGLKFMVYLQKENIIDESGMPKERFSAEFPKEGPSILRIQQVVRGDSAAYFCASSPTGRSSYEQYFGPGTRLTVT.

The chain links TRBV7-3 to TRBJ2-2; D uncertain. CDR1 SGHTA and CDR2 FQGTGA come from the germline V gene. Trimming stripped 1 base from V and 6 bases from J, with 6 bases between. This CDR3 has 13 residues. CDR3 coding DNA: TGTGCCAGCAGCTTAATAGGGCCCGGGGAGCTGTTTTTT. It encodes CASSLIGPGELFF.

This clone is deemed medium-sized. V gene TRBV12-3 or TRBV12-4 combines with J gene TRBJ2-7; D not resolved. V lost 2 bases and J lost 2, with 10 bases in between. CDR3 size: 14 residues. The DNA of the CDR3 is TGTGCCAGCAGTTTAACCAATTCCCCCTACGAGCAGTACTTC. Encoded protein: CASSLTNSPYEQYF.

This chain uses TRBV6-2 or TRBV6-3 with TRBJ2-3, with TRBD2 matching 12 bases. Germline CDR1 and CDR2: MNHEY and SVGEGT. V was pared by 0 bases and J by 4 bases, with 5 bases of the junction left unmatched. The CDR3 has 17 amino acids. The CDR3 region is CASSYSPGLAGSDTQYF. Here the CDR3 DNA reads TGTGCCAGCAGTTACTCACCGGGACTAGCGGGTTCAGATACGCAGTATTTT.

V gene TRBV11-3 combines with J gene TRBJ2-7; D is uncertain. This CDR3 is built from 15 residues. The V gene's germline CDR1 is SGHNT and CDR2 YENEEA. The ends were cut back, 1 base at V and 2 bases at J, with 12 bases in the middle. This CDR3 reads CASSLAEVATYEQYF. The CDR3, as DNA: TGTGCCAGCAGCTTAGCTGAAGTTGCCACCTACGAGCAGTACTTC.

This clone appeared a few times. V is TRBV6-1 and J is TRBJ1-5, with unresolved D. Germline CDR1 MNHNS, CDR2 SASEGT. This CDR3 spans 15 amino acids. V lost 8 bases and J lost 6, with 20 bases in between. The CDR3, as DNA: TGTGCCAGCGATTATAACGGAGGGATTAGTCAGCCCCAGCATTTT. As protein: CASDYNGGISQPQHF.

V is TRBV28 and J is TRBJ1-1, with TRBD1 identical over 7 bases. Germline values: CDR1 MDHEN, CDR2 SYDVKM. The CDR3 runs to 15 residues. The V and J ends lost 7 bases and 1 base, in that order; junction bases with no gene match: 9. The DNA of the CDR3 is TGTGCCAGCACCCCAGGGGGGAGGGGGAACACTGAAGCTTTCTTT. As protein: CASTPGGRGNTEAFF.